The table lists the clone carrying this T cell receptor (beta chain) with many counts. What it binds is unknown. TCR beta CDR3 sequences were amplified from RNA transcripts. HTBI primers were employed in a first-round RT-PCR of the TCR CDR3. In TCRdb, the multiplex PCR reads were re-called with MiXCR into one record per CDR3 protein. Of under 400,000 distinct CDR3 sequences listed, approximately 15% are singletons. This CDR3 region has 12 residues. Germline V gives CDR1 SNHLY, CDR2 FYNNEI. With 2 bases removed from V and 8 bases from J, the gap between germline ends came to 7 bases. This entry comes from a study of T cells in Graves' hyperthyroidism and ophthalmopathy. Study results and caveats: Most clonotypes expanded in the thyroid (above 0.001) were also present in blood.

The sequenced sample consisted of blood. The source is a woman aged 55-69 years with Graves' hyperthyroidism. V gene TRBV2 combines with J gene TRBJ2-4; D remains unclear. In DNA form, the CDR3 reads TGTGCCAGCAGTGAACATACGGACATTCAGTACTTC. Protein: CASSEHTDIQYF.